This record looks at one T cell receptor (beta chain) sequence and its context. V was pared by 0 bases and J by 7 bases, with 3 bases of the junction left unmatched. The CDR3 runs 15 residues. Germline values: CDR1 MNHNY, CDR2 SVGAGI (reference sequence). In the original workflow: Estimation of nucleated cell counts relied on the amplification of reference gene primers. Here immunoSEQ multiplex PCR was the method, and the copy in TCRdb shows in-frame clones only, minus some. The V and J calls and the clone size are those of that table, but D and trimming were determined from the DNA. Among about 64,000 clones listed, roughly 88% were seen once. The sample is drawn from a study of blood T cell repertoires in COVID-19. Study summary: Acute and convalescent COVID-19 samples came from the United States, Italy and Spain. T cells, B-cell-depleted T cells, or PBMCs supplied cDNA or gDNA.

V gene TRBV6-6 combines with J gene TRBJ2-3; 11 bases agree with TRBD1. Sequenced input: peripheral blood. This TCR derives from a woman aged 55-70 years with acute or convalescent COVID-19. CDR3 sequence: CASSYSGTGGNTQYF. As DNA, the CDR3 is TGTGCCAGCAGTTACTCGGGGACAGGGGGAAATACGCAGTATTTT.